This note documents a single T cell receptor beta chain sequence. What it binds is not known. The sample comes from a study of T cell responses to AZD1222 COVID-19 vaccine. Clones were sequenced by immunoSEQ multiplex PCR, and TCRdb holds only the in-frame ones, with some missing. The data hold 200,000 or so clones, with approximately 93% observed a single time. With V trimmed by 2 bases and J by 6 bases, 6 bases remained unmatched. Germline assignment: CDR1 MGHDK and CDR2 SYGVNS. This CDR3 comprises 14 residues. General study results and limits: Variant regions that are unmutated are reportedly the target of nearly half of spike-specific TCRs. The CD4 TCRs associated with vaccination extended across spike and predominated at 160-218 and 743-854.

The chain uses TRBV25-1 and TRBJ2-7, with 8 nucleotides matching TRBD2. Here the sequenced sample was peripheral blood, taken 28 days after the second AZD1222 dose. The receptor was derived from an adult who received the AZD1222 COVID-19 vaccine. Written as DNA, the CDR3 is TGTGCCAGCAGTGAACCTCGGGAGGGATTCGAGCAGTACTTC. Translating gives CASSEPREGFEQYF.